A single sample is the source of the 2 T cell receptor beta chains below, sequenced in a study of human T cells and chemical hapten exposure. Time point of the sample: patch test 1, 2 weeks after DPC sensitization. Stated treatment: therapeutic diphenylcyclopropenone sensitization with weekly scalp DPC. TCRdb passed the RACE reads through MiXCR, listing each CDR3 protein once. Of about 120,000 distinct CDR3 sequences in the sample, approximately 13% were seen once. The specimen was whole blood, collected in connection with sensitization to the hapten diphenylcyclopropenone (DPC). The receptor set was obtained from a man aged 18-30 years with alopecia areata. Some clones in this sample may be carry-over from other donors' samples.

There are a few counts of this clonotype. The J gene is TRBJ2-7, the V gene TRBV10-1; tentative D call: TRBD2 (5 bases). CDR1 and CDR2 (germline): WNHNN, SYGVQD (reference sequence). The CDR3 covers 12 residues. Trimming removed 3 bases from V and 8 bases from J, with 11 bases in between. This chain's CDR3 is CASSDSGRKQYF. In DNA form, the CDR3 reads TGCGCCAGCAGTGACTCGGGGAGAAAGCAGTACTTC.

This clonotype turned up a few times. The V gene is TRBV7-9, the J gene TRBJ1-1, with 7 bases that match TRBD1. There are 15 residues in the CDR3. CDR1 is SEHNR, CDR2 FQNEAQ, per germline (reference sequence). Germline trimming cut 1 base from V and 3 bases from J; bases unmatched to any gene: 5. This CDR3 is CASSLGAGGDTEAFF. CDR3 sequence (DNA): TGTGCCAGCAGCTTAGGCGCAGGGGGAGACACTGAAGCTTTCTTT.